This TCR beta chain is drawn from a study of T-cell reconstitution after alpha-beta-depleted transplantation in children. The TCRbeta library was prepared with unique molecular identifiers. TCRdb re-called the PCR reads with MiXCR, one entry per CDR3 protein. The sample carries approximately 590,000 distinct CDR3 sequences, under 12% recorded once. Trimming shortened V by 5 bases and J by 10 bases, and 12 bases separated the two germline ends. This CDR3 has 13 residues. Per germline, CDR1 MNHEY and CDR2 SMNVEV (reference sequence). Sequenced here: PBMCs from the stem cell graft donor, sampled from the stem cell graft. The sequence derives from a human donor who donated a stem cell graft to a child with acute myeloid leukemia. V usage is TRBV27 and J usage is TRBJ1-6, with D uncertain. The CDR3 is CASSPGWRSPLHF. The CDR3 DNA sequence: TGTGCCAGCAGTCCGGGGTGGAGGTCACCCCTCCACTTT.